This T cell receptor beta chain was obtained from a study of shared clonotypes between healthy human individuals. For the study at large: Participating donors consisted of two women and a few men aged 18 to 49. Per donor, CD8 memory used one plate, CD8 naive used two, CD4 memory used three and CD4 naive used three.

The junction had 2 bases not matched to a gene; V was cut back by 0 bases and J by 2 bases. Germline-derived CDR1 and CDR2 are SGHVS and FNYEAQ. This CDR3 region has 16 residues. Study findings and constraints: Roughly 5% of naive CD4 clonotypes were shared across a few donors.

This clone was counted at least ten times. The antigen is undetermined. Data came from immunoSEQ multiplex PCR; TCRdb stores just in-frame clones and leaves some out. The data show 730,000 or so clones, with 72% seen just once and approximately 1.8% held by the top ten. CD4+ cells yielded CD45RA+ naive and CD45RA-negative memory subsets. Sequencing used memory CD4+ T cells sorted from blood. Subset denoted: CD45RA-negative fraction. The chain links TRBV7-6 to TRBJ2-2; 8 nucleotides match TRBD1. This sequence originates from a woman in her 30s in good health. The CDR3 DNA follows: TGTGCCAGCAGCTTAGCCACAGGGGGTAACACCGGGGAGCTGTTTTTT. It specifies CASSLATGGNTGELFF.